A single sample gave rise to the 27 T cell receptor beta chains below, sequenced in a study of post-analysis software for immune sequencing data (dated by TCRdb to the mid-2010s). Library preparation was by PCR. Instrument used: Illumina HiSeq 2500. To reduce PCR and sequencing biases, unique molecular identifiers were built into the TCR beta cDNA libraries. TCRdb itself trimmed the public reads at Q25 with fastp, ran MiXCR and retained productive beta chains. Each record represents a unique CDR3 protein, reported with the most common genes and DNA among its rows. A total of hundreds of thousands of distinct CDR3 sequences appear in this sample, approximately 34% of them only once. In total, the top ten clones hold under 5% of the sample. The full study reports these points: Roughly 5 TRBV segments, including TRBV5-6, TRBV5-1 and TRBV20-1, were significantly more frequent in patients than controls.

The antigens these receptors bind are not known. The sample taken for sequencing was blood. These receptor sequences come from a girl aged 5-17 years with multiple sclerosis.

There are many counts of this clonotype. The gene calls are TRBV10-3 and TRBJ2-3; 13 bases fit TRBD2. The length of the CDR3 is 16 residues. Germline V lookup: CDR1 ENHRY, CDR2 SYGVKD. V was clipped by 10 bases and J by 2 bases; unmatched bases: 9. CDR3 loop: CATGTTSGRATDTQYF. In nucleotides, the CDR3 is TGTGCCACCGGGACAACTAGCGGGAGGGCCACAGATACGCAGTATTTT.

CDR3 region: CASSYSSRGANEKLFF. The CDR3 DNA reads TGTGCCAGCAGTTACTCTTCACGGGGGGCTAATGAAAAACTGTTTTTT. The V gene is TRBV6-6, the J gene TRBJ1-4; D is perhaps TRBD1 (5 bases). This CDR3 is built from 16 residues. From germline, CDR1 is MNHNY and CDR2 SVGAGI (reference sequence). With 0 bases removed from V and 3 bases from J, the gap between germline ends came to 11 bases.

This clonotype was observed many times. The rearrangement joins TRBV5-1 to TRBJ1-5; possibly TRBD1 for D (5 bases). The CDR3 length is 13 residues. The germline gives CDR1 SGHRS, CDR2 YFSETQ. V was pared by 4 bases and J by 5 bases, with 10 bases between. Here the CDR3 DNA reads TGCGCCAGCAGCCCGTCGGGGGATCAGCCCCAGCATTTT. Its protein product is CASSPSGDQPQHF.

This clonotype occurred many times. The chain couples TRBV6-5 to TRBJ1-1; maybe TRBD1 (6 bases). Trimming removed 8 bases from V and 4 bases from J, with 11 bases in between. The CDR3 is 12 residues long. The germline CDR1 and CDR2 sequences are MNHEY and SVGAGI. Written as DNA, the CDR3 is TGTGCCAGCTCGAACAGGGCCACTGAAGCTTTCTTT. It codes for CASSNRATEAFF.

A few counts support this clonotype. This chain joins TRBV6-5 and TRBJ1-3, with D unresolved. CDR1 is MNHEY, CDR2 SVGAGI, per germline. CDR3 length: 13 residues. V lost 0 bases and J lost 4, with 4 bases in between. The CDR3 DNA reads TGTGCCAGCAGTTACTCGGGGGGAAACACCATATATTTT. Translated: CASSYSGGNTIYF.

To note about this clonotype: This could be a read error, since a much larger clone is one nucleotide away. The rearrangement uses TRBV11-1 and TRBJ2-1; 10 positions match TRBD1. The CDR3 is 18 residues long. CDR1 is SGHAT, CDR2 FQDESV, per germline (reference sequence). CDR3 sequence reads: CASSLAARQGAFYNEKFF. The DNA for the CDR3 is TGTGCCAGCAGCTTAGCGGCTCGACAGGGGGCCTTCTACAATGAGAAGTTCTTC.

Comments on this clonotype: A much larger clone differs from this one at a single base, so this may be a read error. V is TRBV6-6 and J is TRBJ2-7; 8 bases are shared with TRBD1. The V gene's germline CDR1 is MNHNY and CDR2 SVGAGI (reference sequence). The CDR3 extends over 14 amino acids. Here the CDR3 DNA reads TGTGTCAGCAGACAGGGGATAAGAACCTACGAGCAGTACTTC. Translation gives CVSRQGIRTYEQYF.

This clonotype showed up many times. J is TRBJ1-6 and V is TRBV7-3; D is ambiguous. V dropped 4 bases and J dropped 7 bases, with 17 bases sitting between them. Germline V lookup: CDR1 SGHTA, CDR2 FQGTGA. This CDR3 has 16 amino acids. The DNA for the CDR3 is TGTGCCAGCAGCTCCTCAAGAGCGGGGTCAAATTCACCCCTCCACTTT. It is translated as CASSSSRAGSNSPLHF.

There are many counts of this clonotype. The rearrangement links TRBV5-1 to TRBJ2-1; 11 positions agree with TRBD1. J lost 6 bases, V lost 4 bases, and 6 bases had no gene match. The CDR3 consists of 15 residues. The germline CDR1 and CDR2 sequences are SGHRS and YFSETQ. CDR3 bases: TGCGCCAGCAGCAAGGGACAGGGGGAGAGCAATGAGCAGTTCTTC. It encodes CASSKGQGESNEQFF.

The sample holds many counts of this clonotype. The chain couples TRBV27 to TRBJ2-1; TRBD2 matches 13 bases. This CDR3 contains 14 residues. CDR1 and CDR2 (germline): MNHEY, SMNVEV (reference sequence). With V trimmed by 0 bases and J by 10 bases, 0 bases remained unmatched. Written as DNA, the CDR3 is TGTGCCAGCAGTTTATCGACTAGCGGGGGGGAGCAGTTCTTC. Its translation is CASSLSTSGGEQFF.

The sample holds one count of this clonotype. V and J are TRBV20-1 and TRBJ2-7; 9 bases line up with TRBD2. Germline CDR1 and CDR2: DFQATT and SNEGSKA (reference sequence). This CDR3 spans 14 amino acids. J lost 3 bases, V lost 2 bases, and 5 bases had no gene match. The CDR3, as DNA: TGCAGTGCTAGAAGGCGGGGGGGTCTCTACGAGCAGTACTTC. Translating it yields CSARRRGGLYEQYF.

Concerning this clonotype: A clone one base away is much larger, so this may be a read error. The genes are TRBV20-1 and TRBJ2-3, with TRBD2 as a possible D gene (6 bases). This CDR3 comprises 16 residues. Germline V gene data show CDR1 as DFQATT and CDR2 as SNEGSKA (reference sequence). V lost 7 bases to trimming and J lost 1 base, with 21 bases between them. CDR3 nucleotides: TGCAGTGTCGCCTTCCTAGCGCTTATGGGCACAGATACGCAGTATTTT. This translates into CSVAFLALMGTDTQYF.

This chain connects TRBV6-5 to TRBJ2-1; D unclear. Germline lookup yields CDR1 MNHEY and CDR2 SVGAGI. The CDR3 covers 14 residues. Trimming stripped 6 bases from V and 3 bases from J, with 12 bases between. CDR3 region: CASSRGTDYNEQFF. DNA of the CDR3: TGTGCCAGCAGCCGCGGAACGGACTACAATGAGCAGTTCTTC.

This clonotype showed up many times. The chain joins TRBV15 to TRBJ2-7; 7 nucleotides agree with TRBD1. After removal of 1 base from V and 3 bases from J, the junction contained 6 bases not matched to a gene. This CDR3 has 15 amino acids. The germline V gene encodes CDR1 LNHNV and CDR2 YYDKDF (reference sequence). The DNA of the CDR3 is TGTGCCACCAGCAGAGGCATCGGGACAGACTACGAGCAGTACTTC. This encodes CATSRGIGTDYEQYF.

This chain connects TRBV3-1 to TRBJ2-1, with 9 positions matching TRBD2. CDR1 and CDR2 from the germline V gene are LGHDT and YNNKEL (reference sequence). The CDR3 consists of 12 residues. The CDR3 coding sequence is TGTGTTAGCGGGAGCCTCTACAATGAGCAGTTCTTC. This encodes CVSGSLYNEQFF.

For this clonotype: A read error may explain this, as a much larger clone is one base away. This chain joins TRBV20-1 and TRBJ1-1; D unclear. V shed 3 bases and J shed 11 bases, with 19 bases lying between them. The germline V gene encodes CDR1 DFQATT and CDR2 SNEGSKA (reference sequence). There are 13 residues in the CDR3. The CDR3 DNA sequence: TGCAGTGCTAGTCAAAACAGCGCCCCCGGGGCTTTCTTT. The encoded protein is CSASQNSAPGAFF.

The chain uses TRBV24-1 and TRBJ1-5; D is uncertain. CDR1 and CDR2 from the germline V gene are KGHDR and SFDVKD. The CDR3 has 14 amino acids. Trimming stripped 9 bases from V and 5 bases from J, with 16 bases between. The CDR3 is CATGGVNRDQPQHF. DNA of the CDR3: TGTGCCACCGGCGGGGTAAATAGAGATCAGCCCCAGCATTTT.

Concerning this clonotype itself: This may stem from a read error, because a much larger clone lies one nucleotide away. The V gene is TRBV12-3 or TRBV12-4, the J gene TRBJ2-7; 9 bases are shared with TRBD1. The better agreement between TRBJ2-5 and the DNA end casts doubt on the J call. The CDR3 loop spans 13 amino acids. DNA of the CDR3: TGTGCCCACCGGACAGGGGTGAGAGAGACCCAGTACTTC. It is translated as CAHRTGVRETQYF.

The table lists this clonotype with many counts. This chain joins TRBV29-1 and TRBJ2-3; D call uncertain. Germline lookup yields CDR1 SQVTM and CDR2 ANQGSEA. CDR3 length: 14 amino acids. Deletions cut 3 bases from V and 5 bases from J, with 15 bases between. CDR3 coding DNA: TGCAGCGTTGAGGTTAGAGCGTTGTTAGATACGCAGTATTTT. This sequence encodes CSVEVRALLDTQYF.

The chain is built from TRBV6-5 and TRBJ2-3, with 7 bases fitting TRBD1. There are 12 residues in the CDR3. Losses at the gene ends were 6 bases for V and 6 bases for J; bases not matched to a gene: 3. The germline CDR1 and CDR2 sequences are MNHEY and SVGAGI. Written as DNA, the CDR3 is TGTGCCAGCAGCCGACAGGGTGATACGCAGTATTTT. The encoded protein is CASSRQGDTQYF.

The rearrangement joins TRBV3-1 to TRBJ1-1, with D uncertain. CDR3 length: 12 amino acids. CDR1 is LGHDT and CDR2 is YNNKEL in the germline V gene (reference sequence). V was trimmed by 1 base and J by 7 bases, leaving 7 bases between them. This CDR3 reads CASSQGSLEAFF. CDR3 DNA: TGTGCCAGCAGCCAAGGATCCCTTGAAGCTTTCTTT. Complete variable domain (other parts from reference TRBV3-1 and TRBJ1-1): DTAVSQTPKYLVTQMGNDKSIKCEQNLGHDTMYWYKQDSKKFLKIMFSYNNKELIINETVPNRFSPKSPDKAHLNLHINSLELGDSAVYFCASSQGSLEAFFGQGTRLTVV.

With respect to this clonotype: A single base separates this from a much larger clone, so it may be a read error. The CDR3 coding sequence is TGCGCCAGCAGCTTCGGGGGAGCTGACTATGGCTACACCTTC. Translated, it gives CASSFGGADYGYTF. V usage is TRBV5-1 and J usage is TRBJ1-2; possible D gene TRBD1, 5 bases. The ends were cut back, 2 bases at V and 3 bases at J, with 11 bases in the middle. The CDR3 spans 14 residues. Germline V gives CDR1 SGHRS, CDR2 YFSETQ.

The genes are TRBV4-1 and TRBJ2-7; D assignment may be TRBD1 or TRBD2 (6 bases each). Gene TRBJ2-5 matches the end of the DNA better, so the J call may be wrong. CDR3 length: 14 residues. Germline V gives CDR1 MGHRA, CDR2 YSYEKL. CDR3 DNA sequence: TGCGCCAGCAGCCCAGGGGACTTCCGGGGGACCCAGTACTTC. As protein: CASSPGDFRGTQYF.

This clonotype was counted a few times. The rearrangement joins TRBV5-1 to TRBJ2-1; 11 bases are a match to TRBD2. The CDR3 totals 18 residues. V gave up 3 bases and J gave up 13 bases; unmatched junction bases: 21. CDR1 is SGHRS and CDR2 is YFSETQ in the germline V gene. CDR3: CASSWALAGAFRRETQFF. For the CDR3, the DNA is TGCGCCAGCAGCTGGGCACTAGCGGGAGCCTTCAGGAGGGAGACCCAGTTCTTC.

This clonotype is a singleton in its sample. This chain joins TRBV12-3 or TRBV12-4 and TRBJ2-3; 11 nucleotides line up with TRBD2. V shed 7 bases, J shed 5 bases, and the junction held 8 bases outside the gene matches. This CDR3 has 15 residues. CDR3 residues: CASTLLAGGLDTQYF. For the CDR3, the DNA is TGTGCCAGCACTCTCTTAGCGGGAGGGCTAGATACGCAGTATTTT.

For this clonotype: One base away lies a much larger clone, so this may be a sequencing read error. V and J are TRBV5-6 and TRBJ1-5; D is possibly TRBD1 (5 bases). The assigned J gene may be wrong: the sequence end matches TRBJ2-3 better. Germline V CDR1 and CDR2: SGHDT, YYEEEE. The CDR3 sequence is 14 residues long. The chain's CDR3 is CASSSQGLKQPQYF. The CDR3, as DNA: TGTGCCAGCAGCTCCCAGGGTTTGAAGCAGCCCCAGTATTTT.

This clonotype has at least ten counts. CDR3: CASRGEAGKGRADTQYF. In DNA form, the CDR3 reads TGCGCCAGCAGAGGTGAAGCAGGGAAAGGTCGCGCAGATACGCAGTATTTT. This chain connects TRBV5-1 to TRBJ2-3; tentatively, D is TRBD1 (5 bases). The germline gives CDR1 SGHRS, CDR2 YFSETQ. V was pared by 5 bases and J by 4 bases, with 23 bases between. This CDR3 is built from 17 residues.